A selection of T cell receptor beta chains follows, all from one sample in a study of shared clonotypes between healthy human individuals. The data were produced by immunoSEQ multiplex PCR, yet TCRdb's version contains in-frame clones alone and is incomplete. The sample includes roughly 650,000 clones, more than 95% of them seen just once. The sequencing sample was made of naive CD4+ T cells sorted from blood. These receptors were collected from a woman between 25 and 40 years old in good health. Both conserved end residues are trimmed from each CDR3.

v_gene	len	j_gene	CDR3aa
TRBV5-1	13	TRBJ1-1	ASNQGAPMNTEAF
TRBV5-6	16	TRBJ1-6	ASSFSVAGSPYNSPLH
TRBV6-1	12	TRBJ1-1	ASTPGRMNTEAF
TRBV6-6	12	TRBJ2-7	ASMPGQGVGEQY
TRBV5-1	11	TRBJ2-3	ASSLGGPDTQY
TRBV2	12	TRBJ2-3	ASSAGTSTDTQY
TRBV5-4	13	TRBJ1-2	ASSPQQGVGLGYT
TRBV28	14	TRBJ2-4	ASGLQGSIAKNIQY
TRBV6-6	12	TRBJ2-7	ASSYSTRTYEQY
TRBV5-5	10	TRBJ1-1	ASSPRVPEAF
TRBV4-2	9	TRBJ2-4	ASSQGFIQY
TRBV5-5	13	TRBJ1-4	ASSLRDRLNEKLF
TRBV7-8	11	TRBJ2-6	ASNRDGANVLT
TRBV11-2	11	TRBJ2-7	ASSIGLPYEQY
TRBV10-2	15	TRBJ2-3	ASSGTSGISVEDTQY
TRBV7-3	11	TRBJ1-2	ASSPLGYYGYT
TRBV28	14	TRBJ2-3	ASSSLLRAGTDTQY
TRBV7-8	15	TRBJ2-1	ASSLALVRLKMGEQF
TRBV6-1	13	TRBJ2-7	ASSGRETSSYEQY
TRBV5-6	12	TRBJ1-3	ASSLSSAGNTIY